A selection of T cell receptor beta chains follows, all from one sample in a study of blood T cell repertoires in COVID-19. Profiled with immunoSEQ multiplex PCR; TCRdb holds only in-frame clones, not every one. The data show just under 50,000 clones, less than 80% seen once. Sequenced sample: peripheral blood. The receptors here all came from a man between 65 and 85 years old with acute or convalescent COVID-19. The CDR3 runs from the conserved cysteine through the conserved F or W. A D gene is named only where the DNA matches it firmly. Part of the rows lack a size; the others show once, few, many or a class for expanded clones.

CDR3aa	CDR3nt	d_gene	v_gene	abundance	j_gene
CASSSAGQGYEQYF	TGTGCCAGCAGTTCGGCGGGACAGGGGTACGAGCAGTACTTC	TRBD1	TRBV6-5	NA	TRBJ2-7
CASSLGQGANYGYTF	TGTGCCAGTAGTTTAGGACAGGGGGCAAACTATGGCTACACCTTC	TRBD1	TRBV19	NA	TRBJ1-2
CASTESVAETQYF	TGTGCCAGCACCGAAAGCGTCGCGGAGACCCAGTACTTC	NA	TRBV27	NA	TRBJ2-5
CASSPRGRGGVADTQYF	TGTGCCAGCAGCCCACGGGGCAGGGGTGGTGTGGCAGATACGCAGTATTTT	NA	TRBV7-9	NA	TRBJ2-3
CASSLGLFYEQYF	TGTGCCAGCAGCTTAGGACTGTTCTACGAGCAGTACTTC	NA	TRBV7-2	NA	TRBJ2-7
CSVGDSKNIQYF	TGCAGCGTGGGGGACAGCAAAAACATTCAGTACTTC	TRBD1	TRBV29-1	NA	TRBJ2-4
CSVEDSGGGYTF	TGCAGCGTTGAAGACAGTGGTGGTGGCTACACCTTC	NA	TRBV29-1	many	TRBJ1-2
CASTVREISTDTQYF	TGTGCCAGCACCGTTCGGGAGATAAGCACAGATACGCAGTATTTT	NA	TRBV7-9	NA	TRBJ2-3
CASSLTTVNTIYF	TGTGCCAGCAGCCTGACTACAGTAAACACCATATATTTT	NA	TRBV3-1/TRBV3-2	NA	TRBJ1-3
CASSYSGTF	TGTGCCAGCAGCTACTCCGGGACCTTC	NA	TRBV5-8	NA	TRBJ1-2
CASSLVEGQGYEQYF	TGTGCCAGCAGCTTAGTTGAGGGACAGGGATACGAGCAGTACTTC	TRBD1	TRBV7-2	NA	TRBJ2-7
CAISAAGTSGGAGDEQFF	TGTGCCATCAGTGCCGCCGGGACTAGCGGGGGGGCCGGTGATGAGCAGTTCTTC	TRBD2	TRBV10-3	once	TRBJ2-1
CASSLTRTEQYF	TGTGCCAGCAGCTTAACTCGAACCGAGCAGTACTTC	NA	TRBV11-2	NA	TRBJ2-7
CASSPRGDSGNTIYF	TGTGCCAGCTCTCCCAGGGGCGACTCTGGAAACACCATATATTTT	NA	TRBV18	NA	TRBJ1-3
CASSPGLAGTYEQYF	TGCGCCAGCAGCCCGGGACTAGCGGGTACCTACGAGCAGTACTTC	TRBD2	TRBV5-1	NA	TRBJ2-7
CASSLSGVAGNEQFF	TGCGCCAGCAGCCTGAGCGGGGTGGCTGGCAATGAGCAGTTCTTC	TRBD2	TRBV4-1	NA	TRBJ2-1
CASSPRAGLGDEQFF	TGTGCCAGCAGTCCCCGGGCAGGGCTAGGCGATGAGCAGTTCTTC	NA	TRBV25-1	NA	TRBJ2-1